Shown below are 27 T cell receptor beta chains from a single sample sequenced in a study of blood T cell repertoires in COVID-19. The assay was immunoSEQ multiplex PCR, and TCRdb's table has in-frame clones only and misses some. Found here are about 55,000 clones, around nine tenths of them singletons; the top ten hold 8.5%. What was sequenced was peripheral blood. These receptors came from a man aged 60-69 years with active COVID-19.

This chain joins TRBV14 and TRBJ2-7, with unresolved D. Between the trimmed V and J ends, which lost 0 bases and 0 bases, there was a span of 9 bases. Germline CDR1 and CDR2: SGHDN and FVKESK. The CDR3 is 15 amino acids. The CDR3 nucleotides read TGTGCCAGCAGCCAAGATCTTTCTAACTCCTACGAGCAGTACTTC. The encoded protein is CASSQDLSNSYEQYF.

This chain joins TRBV4-1 and TRBJ1-6; 7 positions agree with TRBD1. V dropped 0 bases and J dropped 6; count of bases not matched to a gene: 8. The germline CDR1 and CDR2 sequences are MGHRA and YSYEKL. CDR3 length equals 17 residues. The CDR3 sequence is CASSQEDRTGPNSPLHF. Written as DNA, the CDR3 is TGCGCCAGCAGCCAAGAAGATCGGACAGGACCTAATTCACCCCTCCACTTT.

This clone was counted a few times. This chain uses TRBV7-9 with TRBJ1-5; D is undetermined. V was clipped by 5 bases and J by 5 bases, with 7 bases between them. CDR3 size: 12 residues. The germline CDR1 and CDR2 sequences are SEHNR and FQNEAQ (reference sequence). The CDR3 loop reads CASSRGYQPQHF. As DNA, the CDR3 is TGTGCCAGCAGCCGAGGGTATCAGCCCCAGCATTTT.

In this sample, this clone turned up a few times. The genes are TRBV7-2 and TRBJ2-3; D remains unclear. This CDR3 is built from 15 residues. Between the trimmed V and J ends, which lost 2 bases and 4 bases, there was a span of 13 bases. The germline CDR1 and CDR2 sequences are SGHTA and FQGNSA. CDR3 sequence reads: CASSLSLALADTQYF. For the CDR3, the DNA is TGTGCCAGCAGCTTATCCCTCGCGCTGGCAGATACGCAGTATTTT.

This clone was counted only a few times. This chain joins TRBV29-1 and TRBJ1-4; D remains unclear. CDR1 is SQVTM and CDR2 is ANQGSEA in the germline V gene. The CDR3 is 13 amino acids. V gave up 4 bases and J gave up 2 bases, with 8 bases separating them. The CDR3 nucleotides are TGCAGCGTTGGAGGCGGGACTAATGAAAAACTGTTTTTT. It yields the protein CSVGGGTNEKLFF.

This chain joins TRBV4-2 and TRBJ1-5, with no clear D. Looked up from germline, CDR1 is LGHNA and CDR2 is YNFKEQ. Between the trimmed V and J ends, which lost 1 base and 0 bases, there was a span of 7 bases. The CDR3 runs 15 residues. In nucleotides, the CDR3 is TGTGCCAGCAGCCAAGTCCAGGATAGCAATCAGCCCCAGCATTTT. Encoded protein: CASSQVQDSNQPQHF.

This clone has a single count. V usage is TRBV18 and J usage is TRBJ2-4; D is undetermined. The CDR3 is 15 residues long. V lost 0 bases and J lost 2, with 8 bases in between. Germline V lookup: CDR1 KGHSH, CDR2 LQKENI. CDR3 nucleotide sequence: TGTGCCAGCTCACCACCTAGTGTTTCCAAAAACATTCAGTACTTC. Its protein is CASSPPSVSKNIQYF.

The chain has TRBV7-2 and TRBJ2-5; maybe TRBD1 (5 bases). Trimming removed 1 base at V and 4 bases at J, with 13 bases between. Germline CDR1 is SGHTA and CDR2 is FQGNSA. The CDR3 length is 15 residues. The CDR3 sequence: CASSLGSVGPETQYF. CDR3 nucleotides: TGTGCCAGCAGCTTAGGTTCGGTGGGGCCAGAGACCCAGTACTTC. Based on the CDR3 plus reference TRBV7-2 and TRBJ2-5, the full variable domain is GAGVSQSPSNKVTEKGKDVELRCDPISGHTALYWYRQSLGQGLEFLIYFQGNSAPDKSGLPSDRFSAERTGGSVSTLTIQRTQQEDSAVYLCASSLGSVGPETQYFGPGTRLLVL.

This chain joins TRBV11-2 and TRBJ1-4, with TRBD1 matching over 9 bases. V lost 6 bases, J lost 12 bases, and 5 bases stayed unmatched. The CDR3 is 12 amino acids. Germline-derived CDR1 and CDR2 are SGHAT and FQNNGV. The CDR3 protein is CASRPGQGQLFF. CDR3 in DNA: TGTGCCAGCAGACCCGGACAGGGGCAACTGTTTTTT.

The genes are TRBV6-5 and TRBJ2-7; no definite D call. Trimming took 6 bases from V and 5 from J, leaving 14 bases between them. This CDR3 region has 13 residues. Germline V gene data show CDR1 as MNHEY and CDR2 as SVGAGI. CDR3 region: CASRATLGNEQYF. Here the CDR3 DNA reads TGTGCCAGCAGGGCGACCCTAGGTAACGAGCAGTACTTC.

This clone appeared once. This chain joins TRBV15 and TRBJ2-1, with 8 bases lining up with TRBD1. CDR3 length equals 14 residues. The V segment lost 9 bases and the J segment 8 bases; nucleotides outside the gene matches: 12. Per the germline V gene, CDR1 is LNHNV and CDR2 is YYDKDF (reference sequence). The CDR3 is CATAQGGLQDEQFF. The CDR3 DNA follows: TGTGCCACAGCACAGGGGGGTTTACAGGATGAGCAGTTCTTC.

The CDR3 protein is CASSRLGAGETQYF. As DNA, the CDR3 is TGTGCCAGCAGCCGCCTTGGGGCGGGGGAGACCCAGTACTTC. The chain joins TRBV14 to TRBJ2-5, with D possibly matching TRBD2 (6 bases). V lost 4 bases and J lost 5, with 14 bases in between. CDR3 length: 14 amino acids. The germline CDR1 and CDR2 sequences are SGHDN and FVKESK.

J is TRBJ1-2 and V is TRBV9; TRBD1 is a possible D gene (6 bases). This CDR3 region has 14 residues. V was trimmed by 0 bases and J by 6 bases, leaving 12 bases between them. In germline, CDR1 is SGDLS, CDR2 YYNGEE. Written as DNA, the CDR3 is TGTGCCAGCAGCGTAGCGGGCGGGGGCGATGGCTACACCTTC. Its protein product is CASSVAGGGDGYTF. The variable domain in full, completed from reference TRBV9 and TRBJ1-2, reads DSGVTQTPKHLITATGQRVTLRCSPRSGDLSVYWYQQSLDQGLQFLIQYYNGEERAKGNILERFSAQQFPDLHSELNLSSLELGDSALYFCASSVAGGGDGYTFGSGTRLTVV.

CDR3 sequence: CASSVGLSGSTDTQYF. DNA for the CDR3: TGTGCCAGCAGCGTAGGTCTTAGCGGGTCCACAGATACGCAGTATTTT. The rearrangement joins TRBV9 to TRBJ2-3; 7 bases are a match to TRBD2. Germline-derived CDR1 and CDR2 are SGDLS and YYNGEE. V shed 0 bases and J 2 bases; nucleotides not matched to a gene: 6. The CDR3 runs to 16 residues.

V gene TRBV24-1 combines with J gene TRBJ2-2; a possible D gene is TRBD1 (6 bases). Germline lookup yields CDR1 KGHDR and CDR2 SFDVKD. Between the trimmed V and J ends, which lost 10 bases and 5 bases, there was a span of 22 bases. This CDR3 is 16 amino acids long. The chain's CDR3 is CATGGPAEGGTGELFF. The DNA of the CDR3 is TGTGCCACAGGGGGTCCGGCGGAAGGGGGAACCGGGGAGCTGTTTTTT.

The chain couples TRBV10-1 to TRBJ1-1; D might be TRBD1 (6 bases). V lost 0 bases to trimming and J lost 0 bases, with 23 bases between them. Germline V CDR1 and CDR2: WNHNN, SYGVQD (reference sequence). The CDR3 contains 20 residues. This chain's CDR3 is CASSESRYSGRGRLNTEAFF. CDR3 coding DNA: TGCGCCAGCAGTGAGTCCAGGTATTCCGGCAGGGGAAGGTTGAACACTGAAGCTTTCTTT.

This clone has only one observation. The chain uses TRBV27 and TRBJ2-6; D is undetermined. Deletions cut 2 bases from V and 4 bases from J, with 9 bases between. Germline assignment: CDR1 MNHEY and CDR2 SMNVEV (reference sequence). The CDR3 has 15 residues. CDR3 nucleotide sequence: TGTGCCAGCAGTTTAAATGCCAGGGGGGCCAACGTCCTGACTTTC. Protein sequence: CASSLNARGANVLTF.

This chain uses TRBV3-1 (or the pseudogene TRBV3-2) with TRBJ2-3; 12 nucleotides line up with TRBD2. This CDR3 spans 17 amino acids. Germline assignment: CDR1 LGHDT and CDR2 YNNKEL (reference sequence). The V segment lost 4 bases and the J segment 4 bases; nucleotides outside the gene matches: 9. The CDR3 protein is CASSPTSLAGGPDTQYF. The CDR3 bases are TGTGCCAGCAGCCCGACCTCACTAGCGGGAGGCCCAGATACGCAGTATTTT.

The V and J genes are TRBV9 and TRBJ1-1; 10 bases agree with TRBD1. The J segment lost 0 bases and the V segment lost 3 bases, leaving 2 bases of the junction unmatched. This CDR3 contains 15 residues. CDR1 and CDR2 (germline): SGDLS, YYNGEE. CDR3 coding DNA: TGTGCCAGCAGCGGGGACAGGGGCTTGAACACTGAAGCTTTCTTT. This codes for CASSGDRGLNTEAFF.

This sequence joins TRBV5-1 and TRBJ2-7; 7 nucleotides line up with TRBD1. Germline V gives CDR1 SGHRS, CDR2 YFSETQ. The CDR3 covers 13 residues. V lost 4 bases, J lost 5 bases, and 6 bases stayed unmatched. CDR3 loop: CASSLTGFDEQYF. The CDR3 nucleotides are TGCGCCAGCAGCCTGACAGGGTTTGACGAGCAGTACTTC.

The chain is built from TRBV21-1 and TRBJ2-2; the table names TRBD2, a call not compared with the DNA. TRBV21-1 is a documented pseudogene. This CDR3 has 20 residues. The CDR3 DNA reads as TGTGCCAGCAGCAAAGAGGTGGGGACTAGCGGAGGGCCGGGCACCGGGGAGCTGTTTTTT. Translation: CASSKEVGTSGGPGTGELFF.

This clone was seen a single time. CDR3 residues: CASSLRTSINSPLHF. The CDR3 bases are TGTGCCAGCAGTCTCCGGACTTCCATAAATTCACCCCTCCACTTT. The chain combines TRBV7-9 with TRBJ1-6; no firm D call. There are 15 residues in the CDR3. Deletions cut 6 bases from V and 7 bases from J, with 16 bases between. The V gene's germline CDR1 is SEHNR and CDR2 FQNEAQ (reference sequence). Variable domain in full (rest from reference TRBV7-9 and TRBJ1-6): DTGVSQNPRHKITKRGQNVTFRCDPISEHNRLYWYRQTLGQGPEFLTYFQNEAQLEKSRLLSDRFSAERPKGSFSTLEIQRTEQGDSAMYLCASSLRTSINSPLHFGNGTRLTVT.

The rearrangement uses TRBV7-2 and TRBJ1-2; 8 bases are shared with TRBD1. This CDR3 is 14 amino acids long. Germline V gives CDR1 SGHTA, CDR2 FQGNSA. The V gene end was trimmed by 5 bases and the J gene end by 7 bases; junction bases not matched to a gene: 9. CDR3 DNA sequence: TGTGCCAGCAGCCAACGGGCACAGGGGGGTGGCTACACCTTC. This translates into CASSQRAQGGGYTF.

This chain joins TRBV24-1 and TRBJ2-2; D might be TRBD1 (6 bases). Trimming removed 8 bases from V and 2 bases from J, with 17 bases in between. The CDR3 spans 16 residues. Germline-derived CDR1 and CDR2 are KGHDR and SFDVKD. This CDR3 reads CATIAPPGQNTGELFF. DNA for the CDR3: TGTGCCACCATCGCCCCCCCGGGACAAAACACCGGGGAGCTGTTTTTT.

This sequence joins TRBV7-8 and TRBJ1-3, with 9 positions matching TRBD1. The CDR3 is made up of 16 amino acids. Per the germline V gene, CDR1 is SGHVS and CDR2 is FQNEAQ. J gave up 0 bases and V 1 base, and 1 base lay outside the gene matches. DNA for the CDR3: TGTGCCAGCAGCTTAGGGACAGGGGTCTCTGGAAACACCATATATTTT. Translation: CASSLGTGVSGNTIYF.

This chain links TRBV12-3 or TRBV12-4 with TRBJ2-7, with 7 bases matching TRBD1. V lost 5 bases, J lost 3 bases, and 1 base stayed unmatched. The CDR3 is 12 amino acids. The DNA of the CDR3 is TGTGCCAGCAGTAGGGACAGCTACGAGCAGTACTTC. Encoded protein: CASSRDSYEQYF.

This clone is a singleton in its sample. The V call is TRBV10-2, the J call TRBJ2-1; 10 nucleotides line up with TRBD2. The CDR3 covers 15 residues. CDR1 and CDR2 (germline): WSHSY, SAAADI. With 3 bases clipped from V and 8 bases from J, the junction kept 7 bases outside the gene matches. The CDR3, as DNA: TGCGCCAGCAGTGAAGCAACTAGCGGGACCGATGAGCAGTTCTTC. Protein product: CASSEATSGTDEQFF.